The T cell receptor beta chain described here comes from a study of T cells in Graves' hyperthyroidism and ophthalmopathy. Study-level information: Staff took peripheral blood when the initial diagnosis was made, before any treatment began. Study-level results: Blood also contained most expanded thyroid clonotypes above 0.001. Before onset, by a median of about six months, the model predicted ophthalmopathy.

It was uncontrolled infection, other autoimmune disease, pregnancy or lactation that excluded patients. The source material, RNA transcripts, was used to amplify TCR beta CDR3 regions. The primer set for the first-round RT-PCR of the TCR CDR3 was HTBI. One entry per CDR3 protein, called by TCRdb with MiXCR from the multiplex PCR reads. The sample lists approximately 620,000 distinct CDR3 sequences; approximately 15% were seen once. There are many counts of this clonotype. Its cognate antigen is unknown. The germline V gene has CDR1 SGHRS and CDR2 YFSETQ. The CDR3 loop spans 14 amino acids. Trimming stripped 0 bases from V and 11 bases from J, with 17 bases between.

Sequenced: blood. The TCR was taken from a middle-aged woman with Graves' ophthalmopathy. The V and J genes are TRBV5-1 and TRBJ1-1; D call uncertain. In DNA form, the CDR3 reads TGCGCCAGCAGCTTGGTCCCAGTGGGCGCGGGGGCTTTCTTT. Encoded protein: CASSLVPVGAGAFF. The whole variable domain, filled in from reference TRBV5-1 and TRBJ1-1, reads KAGVTQTPRYLIKTRGQQVTLSCSPISGHRSVSWYQQTPGQGLQFLFEYFSETQRNKGNFPGRFSGRQFSNSRSEMNVSTLELGDSALYLCASSLVPVGAGAFFGQGTRLTVV.